This T cell receptor (beta chain) was observed in a study of the immune and genomic landscape of osteosarcoma (dated by TCRdb to 2020 to 2021). Some background on the complete study: A total of around 44 pediatric and adult patients with high-grade osteosarcoma made up the overall cohort, and the median age at diagnosis was approximately 27 years (range about 5-81). The cohort was enriched for poor-risk disease, with 73% showing unfavorable pathologic response to standard therapy and approximately 67% deceased. Patients in the overall cohort were under 65% male, and more than 70% presented with localized disease at diagnosis. Osteosarcoma specimens were profiled with whole genome, RNA and T-cell receptor sequencing plus immunohistochemistry and reverse phase protein arrays so that immunogenic potential could be defined. To characterize the osteosarcoma immunogenomic landscape, the TCR sequencing results were combined with transcriptome, protein array and immunostaining data. The study aimed to explain the limited clinical activity of immune checkpoint inhibitors in osteosarcoma. Each of a few patients provided two samples from the same tumor site.

Via the germline V gene, CDR1 is MNHNS and CDR2 SASEGT. Its CDR3 holds 13 amino acids, cysteine through phenylalanine. The CDR3 DNA has 39 bases and is translated from base 1. The junction shows trimming of 6 bases on V and 11 bases on J, and the gene matches do not reach 11 bases of it. This clone was detected only a few times. Its antigen remains undetermined. No much larger clone is present one base from it, and per-base qualities are unavailable. The paper's findings and limits, for the study overall: Matched blood was collected from only a couple of patients, alongside the frozen tumor specimens. TCR productive clonality was higher in the immune-hot C3 cluster than the cold C1 cluster but still low overall. Clonality benchmarks came from external normal skin and healthy peripheral blood data rather than matched normal tissue. Five cases had a single hyperexpanded clone dominating the repertoire, and all had fewer than 100 T-cell clonotypes. Overall, productive TCR clonality was low, with a mean of 0.09 and a maximum of 0.3, which suggests limited clonal expansion of T cells. Sample size was not determined by any statistical method, because osteosarcoma is rare and every possible sample was collected.

The tumors sampled were post-treatment primary, local recurrence and metastasis specimens taken from patients with a poor prognosis. TCR beta chain CDR3 regions were immunosequenced using the ImmunoSEQ Assay (Adaptive Biotechnologies). For the original study's pipeline: The ImmunoSEQ Analyzer platform was used to export TCRB rearrangements, read counts, read proportions and gene usage. T-cell clonality was calculated from productive rearrangements as 1 minus Pielou's evenness. In the clonal space homeostasis analysis, clonotypes were binned as rare, small, medium, large or hyperexpanded (0.01 to 1 of the repertoire). TCR productive clonality was compared across immune clusters C1, C2 and C3 using the Wilcoxon rank sum test. This is the immuneACCESS table as TCRdb keeps it, with only in-frame sequences that have V and J called. A part of the clones is gone; compared with another copy, unresolved V genes explain less than half, and the rest is unexplained. V, J and clone size derive from that table, while D and trimming were established from the DNA sequence. This sample holds approximately 4,600 clones; around two thirds were observed only once. Of the sample, 15% to 20% is held by the ten largest clones.

The rearranged segments are TRBV6-1 and TRBJ1-2; the junction holds 8 bases that match TRBD1. This sequence originates from a human donor with osteosarcoma. Specimen: osteosarcoma tumor tissue from the femur. The CDR3 in this case is CASRPSQGALYTF. The DNA sequence reads TGTGCCAGCAGACCATCTCAGGGGGCCCTGTACACCTTC.